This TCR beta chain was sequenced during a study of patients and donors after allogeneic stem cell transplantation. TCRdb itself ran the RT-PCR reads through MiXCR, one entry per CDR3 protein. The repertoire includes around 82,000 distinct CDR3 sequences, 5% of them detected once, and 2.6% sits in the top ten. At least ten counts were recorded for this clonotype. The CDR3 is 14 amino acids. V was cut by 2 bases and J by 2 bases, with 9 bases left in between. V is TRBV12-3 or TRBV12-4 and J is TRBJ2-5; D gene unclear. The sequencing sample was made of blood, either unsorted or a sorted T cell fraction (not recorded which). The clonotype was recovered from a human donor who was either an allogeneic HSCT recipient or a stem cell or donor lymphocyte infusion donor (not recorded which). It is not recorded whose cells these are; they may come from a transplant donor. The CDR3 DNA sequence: TGTGCCAGCAGTTTACAACATGGTCAAGAGACCCAGTACTTC. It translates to CASSLQHGQETQYF.